These 18 T cell receptor beta chains came from one sample sequenced in a study of tumor and adjacent non-tumor tissue in lung cancer. Three rounds of nested PCR, following a modified ARM-PCR protocol, produced the TCRbeta library. TCRdb passed the multiplex PCR reads through MiXCR, listing each CDR3 protein once. This sample has 100,000 to 150,000 distinct CDR3 sequences; around three fifths occur once, and the top ten carry about 13%. This sample's RNA came from whole unsorted tissue. Sequencing was performed on lung tumor tissue. These receptors all stem from a young man with non-small cell lung cancer.

Worth noting for this clonotype: This may be a read error, as it is one base from a much larger clone. The chain has TRBV6-5 and TRBJ2-7; TRBD2 agrees at 10 bases. The J segment lost 0 bases and the V segment lost 0 bases, leaving 8 bases of the junction unmatched. CDR3 length equals 18 residues. Looked up from germline, CDR1 is MNHEY and CDR2 is SVGAGI. The CDR3 nucleotides read TGTGCCAGCAGTTACTCGTTAGCGGGAGGCATGAGCTCCTACGAGCAGTACTTC. Translating it yields CASSYSLAGGMSSYEQYF.

Of note for this clonotype: A read error may be the cause here, since a much bigger clone is one base away. The gene calls are TRBV29-1 and TRBJ2-5; 7 nucleotides agree with TRBD1. The CDR3 runs 14 residues. Germline loops: CDR1 SQVTM, CDR2 ANQGSEA. The CDR3 protein is CRVDIQGRWETQYF. CDR3 nucleotide sequence: TGCAGGGTTGATATACAGGGGCGGTGGGAGACCCAGTACTTC.

This clonotype has ten or more counts. The V gene is TRBV7-9, the J gene TRBJ1-4; 12 positions agree with TRBD1. V dropped 1 base and J dropped 5; count of bases not matched to a gene: 2. This CDR3 comprises 16 residues. In germline, CDR1 is SEHNR, CDR2 FQNEAQ (reference sequence). CDR3 bases: TGTGCCAGCAGCTTAGGGGACAGGGGGCCGAATGAAAAACTGTTTTTT. Translated: CASSLGDRGPNEKLFF.

To note about this clonotype: This may stem from a read error, because a much larger clone lies one nucleotide away. The rearrangement joins TRBV11-2 to TRBJ2-6; possibly TRBD1 for D (7 bases). Germline-derived CDR1 and CDR2 are SGHAT and FQNNGV. CDR3 length: 17 residues. Here the CDR3 reads CASSPQPRGAGTNVLTF. Here the CDR3 DNA reads TGTGCCAGCAGCCCTCAGCCCAGGGGGGCTGGGACCAACGTCCTGACTTTC.

The chain links TRBV12-3 or TRBV12-4 to TRBJ1-2; tentatively, D is TRBD1 (5 bases). Trimming left V 10 bases short and J 7 bases short, with 13 bases between. The CDR3 totals 11 residues. CDR3 protein: CANGIGTGYTF. The CDR3 coding sequence is TGTGCCAACGGTATAGGGACTGGCTACACCTTC.

This clonotype was recorded at least ten times. The rearrangement uses TRBV12-5 and TRBJ1-4, with D hard to call. This CDR3 is built from 16 residues. The V end lost 0 bases, the J end lost 2 bases, and 10 bases lay between the germline ends. CDR1 and CDR2 from the germline V gene are LGHNT and FRNRAP. The chain's CDR3 is CASGLVELGTNEKLFF. Here the CDR3 DNA reads TGTGCTAGTGGTTTGGTAGAACTGGGTACTAATGAAAAACTGTTTTTT.

The chain recombines TRBV6-6 with TRBJ2-2; D is possibly TRBD1 or TRBD2 (6 bases each). The V and J ends lost 8 bases and 3 bases respectively, with 19 bases between them. The germline V gene has CDR1 MNHNY and CDR2 SVGAGI (reference sequence). CDR3 length: 16 amino acids. CDR3 sequence reads: CASGSNRDSDTGELFF. As DNA, the CDR3 is TGTGCCAGCGGTTCGAACAGGGACTCGGACACCGGGGAGCTGTTTTTT.

Comment on this clonotype: A much larger clone differs from this one at a single base, so this may be a read error. The chain links TRBV20-1 to TRBJ1-1; D uncertain. The CDR3 is 12 amino acids. V lost 3 bases and J 3 bases, leaving 8 bases between the germline ends. Germline V gene sequence: CDR1 DFQATT, CDR2 SNEGSKA (reference sequence). This CDR3 is CSASFWDTEAFF. The DNA for the CDR3 is TGCAGTGCTAGTTTTTGGGACACTGAAGCTTTCTTT.

The CDR3: CASSQESARSMGTDTQYF. CDR3 nucleotides: TGCGCCAGCAGCCAAGAATCTGCGAGATCTATGGGCACAGATACGCAGTATTTT. V and J are TRBV4-3 and TRBJ2-3, with unresolved D. Per germline, CDR1 LGHNA and CDR2 YSLEER. The CDR3 contains 18 residues. The V gene lost 0 bases and the J gene lost 1 base, with 17 bases spanning the gap.

On this clonotype itself: A much larger clone lies a single base off, so this may be a read error. CDR3 loop: CASSFSSFEQYF. CDR3 DNA: TGCGCCAGCAGCTTCTCTAGCTTCGAGCAGTACTTC. The chain has TRBV5-1 and TRBJ2-7, with D tentatively TRBD2 (5 bases). The CDR3 runs 12 residues. Germline CDR1 reads SGHRS; CDR2 reads YFSETQ. V gave up 2 bases and J gave up 6 bases, with 9 bases separating them.

In regard to this clonotype: The junction departs from the called germline gene at one end, perhaps through a read error. The rearrangement uses TRBV20-1 and TRBJ2-5; possibly TRBD1 for D (6 bases). Germline V gene data show CDR1 as DFQATT and CDR2 as SNEGSKA (reference sequence). There are 13 residues in the CDR3. In nucleotides, the CDR3 is TGCAGTGCGAGAGCTGGGGGCAGGGGGACCCAGTACTTC. Amino acid sequence: CSARAGGRGTQYF.

On this clonotype: A much larger clone sits a single nucleotide away, making a read error possible. The V and J genes are TRBV5-4 and TRBJ2-7; no clear D gene. The CDR3 has 13 residues. The V gene's germline CDR1 is SGHNT and CDR2 YYREEE (reference sequence). CDR3 nucleotides: TGTGCCAACAGCTTCGGGCTAGCCTACGAGCAGTACTTC. This gives the protein CANSFGLAYEQYF.

With respect to this clonotype: A read error is likely, as this CDR3 ends without the conserved phenylalanine or tryptophan. The chain combines TRBV4-1 with TRBJ2-1; 9 positions match TRBD2. This CDR3 has 21 amino acids. Germline V CDR1 and CDR2: MGHRA, YSYEKL. Germline trimming cut 0 bases from V and 0 bases from J; bases unmatched to any gene: 15. This CDR3 is CASSQDIQRGVLLSSYNEQFL. The CDR3 region has the DNA TGCGCCAGCAGCCAAGATATTCAGCGGGGGGTTCTACTGAGCTCCTACAATGAGCAGTTCTTA.

Many counts were recorded for this clonotype. This rearrangement joins TRBV6-1 to TRBJ1-2; a weak D match, TRBD1 (5 bases). Per germline, CDR1 MNHNS and CDR2 SASEGT. The CDR3 length is 14 residues. V was pared by 2 bases and J by 3 bases, with 10 bases between. The CDR3 DNA is TGTGCCAGCAGTGAATTCAGGGTTGACTATGGCTACACCTTC. It yields the protein CASSEFRVDYGYTF.

As to this clonotype: Since a much larger clone is just one base distant, this may be a read error. The chain employs TRBV20-1 and TRBJ1-1; a possible D gene is TRBD1 (5 bases). Per germline, CDR1 DFQATT and CDR2 SNEGSKA (reference sequence). This CDR3 comprises 11 residues. The CDR3 here is CSASGNTEAIF. As DNA, the CDR3 is TGCAGTGCGTCAGGGAACACTGAAGCTATCTTT.

A few counts support this clonotype. Relative to the germline gene, one junction end is altered; a read error may explain this. This chain uses TRBV4-1 with TRBJ2-5; 10 positions match TRBD1. Germline V lookup: CDR1 MGHRA, CDR2 YSYEKL. This CDR3 is built from 17 residues. The CDR3 DNA sequence: TGCGCCAGCAGCCAAGATCCGGGACAGGGGTTCAAAGAGATCCAGTACTTC. This translates into CASSQDPGQGFKEIQYF.

Comments on this clonotype: The CDR3 does not end in the conserved phenylalanine or tryptophan, so this is likely a read error. The J gene is TRBJ1-6, the V gene TRBV4-1; D is unclear. The CDR3 is 14 amino acids. CDR1 and CDR2 from the germline V gene are MGHRA and YSYEKL. Trimming cost V 2 bases and J 9 bases, with 11 bases left between them. DNA for the CDR3: TGCGCCAGCAGCCAACTTCCATGGACTTCACCCCTCCACCTT. Translation gives CASSQLPWTSPLHL.

In DNA, the CDR3 is TGCAGCGTTGGCGTGGGAGGGCCACTCGATACGCAGCATTTT. Translation: CSVGVGGPLDTQHF. This sequence joins TRBV29-1 and TRBJ2-3, with D unclear. The DNA end is more similar to TRBJ1-5, so the J call may be wrong. The germline V gene has CDR1 SQVTM and CDR2 ANQGSEA. The CDR3 length is 14 residues.